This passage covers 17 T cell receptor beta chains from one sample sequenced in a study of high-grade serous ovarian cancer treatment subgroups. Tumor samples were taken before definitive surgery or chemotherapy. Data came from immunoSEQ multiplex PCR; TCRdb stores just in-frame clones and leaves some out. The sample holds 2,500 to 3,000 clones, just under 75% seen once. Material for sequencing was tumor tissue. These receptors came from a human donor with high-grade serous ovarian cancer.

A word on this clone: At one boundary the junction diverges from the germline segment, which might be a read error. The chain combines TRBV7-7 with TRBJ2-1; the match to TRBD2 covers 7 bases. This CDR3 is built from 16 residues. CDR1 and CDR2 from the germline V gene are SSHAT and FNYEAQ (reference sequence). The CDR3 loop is CASSLYSGAVYNEQFF. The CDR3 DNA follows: TGTGCTAGCAGCTTATACAGCGGGGCCGTTTACAATGAGCAGTTCTTC.

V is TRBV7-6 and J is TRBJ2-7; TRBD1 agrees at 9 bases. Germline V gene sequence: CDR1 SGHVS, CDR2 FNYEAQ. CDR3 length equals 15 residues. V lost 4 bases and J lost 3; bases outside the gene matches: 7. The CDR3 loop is CASSSSPGQGYEQYF. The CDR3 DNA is TGTGCCAGCAGCTCTAGTCCGGGACAGGGCTACGAGCAGTACTTC.

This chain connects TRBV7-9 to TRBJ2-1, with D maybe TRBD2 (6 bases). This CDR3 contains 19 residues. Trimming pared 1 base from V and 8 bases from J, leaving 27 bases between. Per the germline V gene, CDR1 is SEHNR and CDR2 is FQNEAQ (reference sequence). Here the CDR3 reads CASSLVGRFGTSFFDEQFF. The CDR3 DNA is TGTGCCAGCAGCTTAGTGGGACGGTTCGGCACTAGCTTTTTTGATGAGCAGTTCTTC.

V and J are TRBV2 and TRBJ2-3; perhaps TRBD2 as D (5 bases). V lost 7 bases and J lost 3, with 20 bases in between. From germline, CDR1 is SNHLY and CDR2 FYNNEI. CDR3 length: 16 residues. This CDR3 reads CASIKAVDRRTDTQYF. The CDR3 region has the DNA TGTGCCAGCATTAAGGCGGTGGACCGGAGGACAGATACGCAGTATTTT.

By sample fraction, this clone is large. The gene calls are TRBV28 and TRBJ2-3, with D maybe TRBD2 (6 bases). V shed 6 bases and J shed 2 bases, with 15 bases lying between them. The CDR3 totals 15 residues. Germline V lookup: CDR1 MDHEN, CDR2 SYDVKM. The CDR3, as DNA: TGTGCCAGCAGCCCTAGCGAGCCAATCACAGATACGCAGTATTTT. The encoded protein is CASSPSEPITDTQYF.

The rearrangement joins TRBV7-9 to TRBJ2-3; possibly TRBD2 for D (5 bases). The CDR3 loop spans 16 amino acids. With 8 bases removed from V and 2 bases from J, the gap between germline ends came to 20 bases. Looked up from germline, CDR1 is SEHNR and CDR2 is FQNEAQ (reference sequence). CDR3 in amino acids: CASLPYTGRNTDTQYF. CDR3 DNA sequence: TGTGCCAGCCTACCTTATACGGGAAGAAACACAGATACGCAGTATTTT. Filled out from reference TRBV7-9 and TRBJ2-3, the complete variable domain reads DTGVSQNPRHKITKRGQNVTFRCDPISEHNRLYWYRQTLGQGPEFLTYFQNEAQLEKSRLLSDRFSAERPKGSFSTLEIQRTEQGDSAMYLCASLPYTGRNTDTQYFGPGTRLTVL.

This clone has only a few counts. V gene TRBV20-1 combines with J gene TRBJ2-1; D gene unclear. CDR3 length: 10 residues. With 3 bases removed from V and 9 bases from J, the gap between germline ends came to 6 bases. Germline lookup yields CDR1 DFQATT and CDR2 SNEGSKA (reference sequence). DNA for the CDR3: TGCAGTGCTAGTAGAGTTGAGCAGTTCTTC. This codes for CSASRVEQFF.

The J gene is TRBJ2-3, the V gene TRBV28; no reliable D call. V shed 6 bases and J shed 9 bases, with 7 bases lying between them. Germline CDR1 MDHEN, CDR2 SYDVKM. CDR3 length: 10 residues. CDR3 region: CASSRRTQYF. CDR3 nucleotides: TGTGCCAGCAGCCGACGAACGCAGTATTTT.

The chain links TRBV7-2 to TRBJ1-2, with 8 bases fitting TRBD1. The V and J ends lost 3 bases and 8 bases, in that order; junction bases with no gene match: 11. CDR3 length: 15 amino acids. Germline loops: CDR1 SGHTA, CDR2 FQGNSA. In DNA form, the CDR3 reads TGTGCCAGCAGCTTTCAGACAGGGGTAAAAGGAGGCTACACCTTC. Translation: CASSFQTGVKGGYTF.

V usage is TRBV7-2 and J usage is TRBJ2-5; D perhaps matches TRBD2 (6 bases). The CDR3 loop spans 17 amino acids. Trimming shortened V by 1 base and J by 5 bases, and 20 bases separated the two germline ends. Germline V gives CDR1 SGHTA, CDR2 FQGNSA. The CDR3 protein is CASSLGRQTSTVETQYF. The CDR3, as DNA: TGTGCCAGCAGCTTAGGGAGGCAGACTAGTACGGTGGAGACCCAGTACTTC.

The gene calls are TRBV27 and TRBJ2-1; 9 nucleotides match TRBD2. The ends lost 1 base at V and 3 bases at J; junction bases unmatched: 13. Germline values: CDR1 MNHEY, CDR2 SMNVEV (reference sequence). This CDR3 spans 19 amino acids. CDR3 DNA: TGTGCCAGCAGTTTATTCCATCCGGCCGGACTAGCGAACTACAATGAGCAGTTCTTC. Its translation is CASSLFHPAGLANYNEQFF.

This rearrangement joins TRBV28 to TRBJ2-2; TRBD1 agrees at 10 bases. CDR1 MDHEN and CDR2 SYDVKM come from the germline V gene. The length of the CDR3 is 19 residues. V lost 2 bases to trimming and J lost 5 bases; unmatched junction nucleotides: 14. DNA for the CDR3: TGTGCCAGCAGTTTAACCGGGACAGGGGCAACCAAACGTACCGGGGAGCTGTTTTTT. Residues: CASSLTGTGATKRTGELFF.

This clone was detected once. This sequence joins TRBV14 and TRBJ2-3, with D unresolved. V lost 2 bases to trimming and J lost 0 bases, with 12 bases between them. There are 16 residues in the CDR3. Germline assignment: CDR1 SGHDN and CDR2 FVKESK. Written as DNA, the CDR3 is TGTGCCAGCAGCCAACTCCGGTATTCCAGCACAGATACGCAGTATTTT. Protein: CASSQLRYSSTDTQYF.

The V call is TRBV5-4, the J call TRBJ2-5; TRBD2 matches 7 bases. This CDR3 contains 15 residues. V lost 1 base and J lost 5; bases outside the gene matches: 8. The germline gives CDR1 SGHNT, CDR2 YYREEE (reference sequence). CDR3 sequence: CASSLIAGGGETQYF. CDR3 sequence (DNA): TGTGCCAGCAGCTTGATAGCGGGCGGTGGGGAGACCCAGTACTTC.

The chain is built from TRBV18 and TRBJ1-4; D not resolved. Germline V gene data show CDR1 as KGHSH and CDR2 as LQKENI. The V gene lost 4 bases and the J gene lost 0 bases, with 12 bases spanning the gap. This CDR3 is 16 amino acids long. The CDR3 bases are TGTGCCAGCTCACGGGCACCCAGTCCAACTAATGAAAAACTGTTTTTT. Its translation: CASSRAPSPTNEKLFF. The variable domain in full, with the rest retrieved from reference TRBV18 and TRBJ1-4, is NAGVMQNPRHLVRRRGQEARLRCSPMKGHSHVYWYRQLPEEGLKFMVYLQKENIIDESGMPKERFSAEFPKEGPSILRIQQVVRGDSAAYFCASSRAPSPTNEKLFFGSGTQLSVL.

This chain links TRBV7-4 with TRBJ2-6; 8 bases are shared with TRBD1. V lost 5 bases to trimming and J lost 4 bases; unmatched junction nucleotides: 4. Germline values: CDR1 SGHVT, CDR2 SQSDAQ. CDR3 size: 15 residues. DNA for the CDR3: TGTGCCAGCAGCCCAGGGGGCGCCGGGGCCAACGTCCTGACTTTC. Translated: CASSPGGAGANVLTF.

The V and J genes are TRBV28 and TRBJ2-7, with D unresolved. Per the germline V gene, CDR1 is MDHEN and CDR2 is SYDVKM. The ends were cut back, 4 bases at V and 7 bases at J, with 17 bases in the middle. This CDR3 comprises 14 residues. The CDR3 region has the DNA TGTGCCAGCAGTTCAGGCCCCGTGGTGGGGGAGCAGTACTTC. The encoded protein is CASSSGPVVGEQYF.